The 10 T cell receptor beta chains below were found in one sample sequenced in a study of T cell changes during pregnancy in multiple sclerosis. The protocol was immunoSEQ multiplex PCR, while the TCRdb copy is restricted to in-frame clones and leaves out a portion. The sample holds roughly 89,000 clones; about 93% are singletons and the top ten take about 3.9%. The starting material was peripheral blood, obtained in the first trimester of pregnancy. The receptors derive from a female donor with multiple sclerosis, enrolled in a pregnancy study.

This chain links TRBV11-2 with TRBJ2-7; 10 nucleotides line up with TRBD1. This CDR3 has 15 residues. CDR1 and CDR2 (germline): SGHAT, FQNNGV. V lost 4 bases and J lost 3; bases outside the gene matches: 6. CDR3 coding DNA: TGTGCCAGCAGCTCGCGGGACAGGGGCTTCTACGAGCAGTACTTC. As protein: CASSSRDRGFYEQYF.

The CDR3 sequence: CASSSGTVAFF. Here the CDR3 DNA reads TGTGCCAGCAGCTCCGGGACAGTTGCTTTCTTT. The genes are TRBV7-9 and TRBJ1-1; 7 bases line up with TRBD1. The CDR3 sequence is 11 residues long. V lost 4 bases, J lost 11 bases, and 4 bases stayed unmatched. Germline CDR1 SEHNR, CDR2 FQNEAQ (reference sequence).

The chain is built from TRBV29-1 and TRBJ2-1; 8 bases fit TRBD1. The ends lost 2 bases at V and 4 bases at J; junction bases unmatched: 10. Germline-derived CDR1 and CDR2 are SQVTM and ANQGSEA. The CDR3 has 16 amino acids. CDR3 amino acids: CSVEPTDRDTYNEQFF. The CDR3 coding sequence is TGCAGCGTTGAACCCACGGACAGGGATACATACAATGAGCAGTTCTTC.

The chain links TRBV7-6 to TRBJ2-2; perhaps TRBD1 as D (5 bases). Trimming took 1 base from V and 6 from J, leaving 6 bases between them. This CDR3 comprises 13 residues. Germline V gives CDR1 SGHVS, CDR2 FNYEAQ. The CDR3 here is CASSLGQSGELFF. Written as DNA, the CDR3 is TGTGCCAGCAGCTTAGGACAGTCCGGGGAGCTGTTTTTT. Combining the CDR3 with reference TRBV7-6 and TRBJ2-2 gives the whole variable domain GAGVSQSPRYKVTKRGQDVALRCDPISGHVSLYWYRQALGQGPEFLTYFNYEAQQDKSGLPNDRFSAERPEGSISTLTIQRTEQRDSAMYRCASSLGQSGELFFGEGSRLTVL.

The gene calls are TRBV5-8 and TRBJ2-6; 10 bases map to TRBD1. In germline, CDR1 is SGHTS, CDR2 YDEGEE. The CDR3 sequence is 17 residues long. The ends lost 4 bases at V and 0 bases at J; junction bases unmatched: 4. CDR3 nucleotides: TGTGCCAGCAGCCAGGGACAGGGGCTCTCTGGGGCCAACGTCCTGACTTTC. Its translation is CASSQGQGLSGANVLTF.

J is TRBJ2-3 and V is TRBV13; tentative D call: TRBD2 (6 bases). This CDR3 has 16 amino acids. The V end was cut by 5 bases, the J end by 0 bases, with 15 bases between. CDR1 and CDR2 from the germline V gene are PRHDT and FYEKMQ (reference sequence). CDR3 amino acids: CASSPNLLASTDTQYF. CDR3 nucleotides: TGTGCCAGCAGCCCAAACCTACTAGCTAGCACAGATACGCAGTATTTT.

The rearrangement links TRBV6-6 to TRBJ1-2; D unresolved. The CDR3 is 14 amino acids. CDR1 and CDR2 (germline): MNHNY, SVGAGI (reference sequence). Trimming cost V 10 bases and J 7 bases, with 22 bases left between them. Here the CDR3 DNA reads TGTGCCACCCGAGAATCACGGACTCGAGTTGGCTACACCTTC. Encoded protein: CATRESRTRVGYTF.

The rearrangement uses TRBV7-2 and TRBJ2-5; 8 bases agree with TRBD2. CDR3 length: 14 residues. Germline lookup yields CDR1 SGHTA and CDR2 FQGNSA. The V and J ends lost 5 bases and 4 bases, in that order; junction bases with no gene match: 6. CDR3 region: CASSPTSGGETQYF. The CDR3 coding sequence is TGTGCCAGCAGCCCCACAAGCGGGGGAGAGACCCAGTACTTC. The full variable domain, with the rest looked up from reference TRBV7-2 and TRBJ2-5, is GAGVSQSPSNKVTEKGKDVELRCDPISGHTALYWYRQSLGQGLEFLIYFQGNSAPDKSGLPSDRFSAERTGGSVSTLTIQRTQQEDSAVYLCASSPTSGGETQYFGPGTRLLVL.

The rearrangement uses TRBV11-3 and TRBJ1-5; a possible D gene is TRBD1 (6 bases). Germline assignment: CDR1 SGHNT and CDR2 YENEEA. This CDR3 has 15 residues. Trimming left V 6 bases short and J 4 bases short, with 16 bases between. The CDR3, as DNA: TGTGCCAGCAGATTGGGACACCCGAGGAATCAGCCCCAGCATTTT. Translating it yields CASRLGHPRNQPQHF.

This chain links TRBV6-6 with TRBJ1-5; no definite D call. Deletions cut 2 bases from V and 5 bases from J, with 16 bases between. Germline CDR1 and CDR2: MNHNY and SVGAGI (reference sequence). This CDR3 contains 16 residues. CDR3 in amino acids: CASSYGRGMGDQPQHF. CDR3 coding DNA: TGTGCCAGCAGTTACGGACGAGGTATGGGAGATCAGCCCCAGCATTTT.